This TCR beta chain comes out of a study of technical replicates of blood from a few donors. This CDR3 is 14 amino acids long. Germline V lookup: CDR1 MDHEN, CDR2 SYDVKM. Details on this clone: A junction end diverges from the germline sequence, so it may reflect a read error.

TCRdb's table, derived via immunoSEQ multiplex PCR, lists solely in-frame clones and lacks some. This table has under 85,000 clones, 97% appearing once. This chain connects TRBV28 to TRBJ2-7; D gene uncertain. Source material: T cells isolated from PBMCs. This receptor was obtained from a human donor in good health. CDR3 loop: CASSLFTLTYEQYF. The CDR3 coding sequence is TGTGCCAGCAGCTTATTTACTCTTACCTACGAGCAGTACTTC. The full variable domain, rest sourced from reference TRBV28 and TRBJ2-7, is DVKVTQSSRYLVKRTGEKVFLECVQDMDHENMFWYRQDPGLGLRLIYFSYDVKMKEKGDIPEGYSVSREKKERFSLILESASTNQTSMYLCASSLFTLTYEQYFGPGTRLTVT.